These T cell receptor beta chains were read from a single sample in a study of cytomegalovirus exposure and HLA in healthy donors. This table comes from immunoSEQ multiplex PCR, and its TCRdb copy is limited to in-frame clones, with some not included. The sample contains some 200,000 clones, around 88% of which appear only once. The sequenced sample consisted of PBMCs. The receptors originated from a woman aged 18 to 35 in good health and CMV-seronegative. CDR3s include the opening cysteine and the closing phenylalanine or tryptophan. Each record gives: clone size, D gene, J gene, V gene, CDR3 protein, CDR3 DNA. A D gene is named only where the DNA matches it firmly. Clone size is shown for a subset of rows, as once, few, many or a class of expanded clone.

size: few; D: TRBD2; J: TRBJ2-5; V: TRBV7-9; CDR3: CASSPRGTGETQYF; DNA: TGTGCCAGCAGCCCGCGGGGGACCGGAGAGACCCAGTACTTC
size: once; D: NA; J: TRBJ2-5; V: TRBV13; CDR3: CASSPSQGQETQYF; DNA: TGTGCCAGCAGCCCTTCACAGGGCCAAGAGACCCAGTACTTC
size: NA; D: NA; J: TRBJ2-7; V: TRBV21-1; CDR3: CASSRLEHLPGQGLWRGSYEQYF; DNA: TGTGCCAGCAGCCGCCTTGAACATCTCCCGGGACAGGGGTTATGGAGAGGTTCGTACGAGCAGTACTTC
size: once; D: TRBD1; J: TRBJ2-7; V: TRBV19; CDR3: CASSKLGGGSTYEQYF; DNA: TGTGCCAGTAGTAAACTAGGGGGCGGGTCGACCTACGAGCAGTACTTC
size: NA; D: TRBD1; J: TRBJ2-7; V: TRBV4-1; CDR3: CASSQDEGGGTYEQYF; DNA: TGCGCCAGCAGCCAAGATGAAGGGGGCGGCACCTACGAGCAGTACTTC
size: NA; D: TRBD1; J: TRBJ1-6; V: TRBV15; CDR3: CATSRYDRGPNSPLHF; DNA: TGTGCCACCAGCAGATACGACAGGGGCCCGAATTCACCCCTCCACTTT
size: NA; D: NA; J: TRBJ2-2; V: TRBV4-2; CDR3: CASSQGGYGLTGELFF; DNA: TGTGCCAGCAGCCAAGGAGGGTACGGGCTCACCGGGGAGCTGTTTTTT
size: NA; D: TRBD1; J: TRBJ1-2; V: TRBV18; CDR3: CASSPDRTGKDTF; DNA: TGTGCCAGCTCACCTGATCGGACAGGGAAGGACACCTTC
size: NA; D: NA; J: TRBJ1-1; V: TRBV29-1; CDR3: CSAWDTAEAFF; DNA: TGCAGCGCATGGGACACGGCTGAAGCTTTCTTT
size: NA; D: NA; J: TRBJ2-7; V: TRBV1; CDR3: CTVTRTAFYEQYF; DNA: TGCACCGTGACCCGGACAGCATTCTACGAGCAGTACTTC
size: NA; D: TRBD1; J: TRBJ1-2; V: TRBV4-3; CDR3: CASSHIQGDYGYTF; DNA: TGCGCCAGCAGCCATATACAGGGGGACTATGGCTACACCTTC
size: NA; D: NA; J: TRBJ1-1; V: TRBV5-6; CDR3: CASSLVAGAEAFF; DNA: TGTGCCAGCAGCTTGGTTGCAGGGGCTGAAGCTTTCTTT
size: once; D: NA; J: TRBJ2-7; V: TRBV19; CDR3: CASSLARGSYEQYF; DNA: TGTGCCAGTAGCCTTGCAAGGGGCTCCTACGAGCAGTACTTC
size: NA; D: NA; J: TRBJ1-4; V: TRBV27; CDR3: CASSLWGATNEKLFF; DNA: TGTGCCAGCAGTTTATGGGGCGCAACTAATGAAAAACTGTTTTTT
size: NA; D: NA; J: TRBJ2-1; V: TRBV7-2; CDR3: CASSLAAGNSYNEQFF; DNA: TGTGCCAGCAGCTTAGCGGCAGGGAACTCCTACAATGAGCAGTTCTTC
size: NA; D: NA; J: TRBJ2-2; V: TRBV9; CDR3: CASSVALGGSGELFF; DNA: TGTGCCAGCAGCGTAGCTCTTGGGGGGAGCGGGGAGCTGTTTTTT
size: NA; D: TRBD1; J: TRBJ1-1; V: TRBV5-4; CDR3: CASSYRGKDTEAFF; DNA: TGTGCCAGCAGTTACAGGGGAAAGGACACTGAAGCTTTCTTT
size: few; D: TRBD2; J: TRBJ2-7; V: TRBV18; CDR3: CASSPAAGGVYEQYF; DNA: TGTGCCAGCTCCCCAGCAGCGGGGGGGGTGTACGAGCAGTACTTC
size: NA; D: NA; J: TRBJ1-2; V: TRBV7-2; CDR3: CASSVDRNYGYTF; DNA: TGTGCCAGCAGCGTCGACAGAAACTATGGCTACACCTTC
size: NA; D: NA; J: TRBJ1-5; V: TRBV19; CDR3: CASSTYPRQGNQPQHF; DNA: TGTGCCAGTAGTACATATCCCCGACAGGGCAATCAGCCCCAGCATTTT
size: NA; D: TRBD1; J: TRBJ2-6; V: TRBV27; CDR3: CASREGVAGGDRGANVLTF; DNA: TGTGCCAGCAGGGAAGGGGTGGCAGGGGGCGACCGGGGGGCCAACGTCCTGACTTTC
size: NA; D: TRBD1; J: TRBJ2-7; V: TRBV11-2; CDR3: CASSPQGEISYEQYF; DNA: TGTGCCAGCAGCCCACAGGGGGAGATCTCCTACGAGCAGTACTTC
size: NA; D: TRBD2; J: TRBJ2-3; V: TRBV9; CDR3: CASSDRLAGLHTDTQYF; DNA: TGTGCCAGCAGCGATCGACTAGCCGGATTACACACAGATACGCAGTATTTT
size: NA; D: NA; J: TRBJ1-5; V: TRBV11-2; CDR3: CASSLDRINQPQHF; DNA: TGTGCCAGCAGCTTAGACAGGATCAATCAGCCCCAGCATTTT
size: NA; D: TRBD1; J: TRBJ2-1; V: TRBV7-9; CDR3: CSSSLGYRGRGEQFF; DNA: TGTTCCAGCAGCTTAGGGTACAGGGGGCGCGGTGAGCAGTTCTTC
size: NA; D: NA; J: TRBJ1-1; V: TRBV29-1; CDR3: CSVAFPRGNTEAFF; DNA: TGCAGCGTTGCGTTCCCCAGGGGGAACACTGAAGCTTTCTTT
size: NA; D: NA; J: TRBJ2-7; V: TRBV28; CDR3: CASSSWREQYF; DNA: TGTGCCAGCAGTTCGTGGAGGGAGCAGTACTTC
size: NA; D: TRBD1; J: TRBJ2-2; V: TRBV19; CDR3: CASSIRGDRGGLFF; DNA: TGTGCCAGTAGTATAAGGGGCGACAGGGGTGGGCTGTTTTTT
size: NA; D: NA; J: TRBJ2-7; V: TRBV7-2; CDR3: CASSLAPGDEQYF; DNA: TGTGCCAGCAGCTTAGCTCCAGGTGACGAGCAGTACTTC
size: NA; D: NA; J: TRBJ1-2; V: TRBV6-5; CDR3: CASSYQGLAANYGYTF; DNA: TGTGCCAGCAGTTACCAGGGCCTTGCCGCTAACTATGGCTACACCTTC
size: NA; D: TRBD2; J: TRBJ2-7; V: TRBV10-1; CDR3: CASSERLARYEQYF; DNA: TGCGCCAGCAGTGAGAGACTAGCGCGCTACGAGCAGTACTTC
size: NA; D: TRBD1; J: TRBJ2-1; V: TRBV9; CDR3: CASTIDRGDEQFF; DNA: TGTGCCAGCACCATTGACAGGGGGGATGAGCAGTTCTTC
size: NA; D: TRBD2; J: TRBJ2-3; V: TRBV10-3; CDR3: CAITNRLAGDTDTQYF; DNA: TGTGCCATCACCAACCGACTAGCGGGAGACACAGATACGCAGTATTTT
size: once; D: NA; J: TRBJ2-6; V: TRBV7-3; CDR3: CASSSLWSGGANVLTF; DNA: TGTGCCAGCAGCTCCCTGTGGTCGGGGGGGGCCAACGTCCTGACTTTC
size: NA; D: NA; J: TRBJ1-5; V: TRBV2; CDR3: CASSGDISNQPQHF; DNA: TGTGCCAGCAGTGGGGACATTAGCAATCAGCCCCAGCATTTT
size: NA; D: NA; J: TRBJ2-3; V: TRBV13; CDR3: CASSLTTQRGAQYF; DNA: TGTGCCAGCAGCTTAACGACTCAGCGCGGCGCGCAGTATTTT
size: NA; D: NA; J: TRBJ2-7; V: TRBV18; CDR3: CASSTSDKGREQYF; DNA: TGTGCCAGCTCAACCTCGGACAAGGGGCGCGAGCAGTACTTC
size: NA; D: NA; J: TRBJ1-2; V: TRBV15; CDR3: CATSLVTAGGGYTF; DNA: TGTGCCACCAGCCTTGTAACCGCGGGGGGTGGCTACACCTTC
size: NA; D: NA; J: TRBJ1-1; V: TRBV7-2; CDR3: CASSLVVNTEAFF; DNA: TGTGCCAGCAGCTTAGTAGTGAACACTGAAGCTTTCTTT
size: NA; D: NA; J: TRBJ1-1; V: TRBV9; CDR3: CASSARRTGRTEAFF; DNA: TGTGCCAGCAGCGCTAGAAGAACGGGGAGAACTGAAGCTTTCTTT
size: few; D: NA; J: TRBJ1-6; V: TRBV27; CDR3: CASSLGAGMNSPLHF; DNA: TGTGCCAGCAGTTTGGGGGCAGGGATGAATTCACCCCTCCACTTT
size: NA; D: NA; J: TRBJ2-7; V: TRBV2; CDR3: CASKRDTSYEQYF; DNA: TGTGCCAGCAAACGGGACACCTCCTACGAGCAGTACTTC
size: NA; D: NA; J: TRBJ1-5; V: TRBV30; CDR3: CAWSLGGHGSNQPQHF; DNA: TGTGCCTGGAGCCTCGGAGGGCACGGGAGCAATCAGCCCCAGCATTTT
size: NA; D: NA; J: TRBJ2-7; V: TRBV9; CDR3: CASSTSSYEQYF; DNA: TGTGCCAGCAGCACAAGCTCCTACGAGCAGTACTTC
size: NA; D: NA; J: TRBJ2-4; V: TRBV5-4; CDR3: CASSFGGDRKRDIQYF; DNA: TGTGCCAGCAGCTTCGGAGGAGACAGGAAAAGGGACATTCAGTACTTC